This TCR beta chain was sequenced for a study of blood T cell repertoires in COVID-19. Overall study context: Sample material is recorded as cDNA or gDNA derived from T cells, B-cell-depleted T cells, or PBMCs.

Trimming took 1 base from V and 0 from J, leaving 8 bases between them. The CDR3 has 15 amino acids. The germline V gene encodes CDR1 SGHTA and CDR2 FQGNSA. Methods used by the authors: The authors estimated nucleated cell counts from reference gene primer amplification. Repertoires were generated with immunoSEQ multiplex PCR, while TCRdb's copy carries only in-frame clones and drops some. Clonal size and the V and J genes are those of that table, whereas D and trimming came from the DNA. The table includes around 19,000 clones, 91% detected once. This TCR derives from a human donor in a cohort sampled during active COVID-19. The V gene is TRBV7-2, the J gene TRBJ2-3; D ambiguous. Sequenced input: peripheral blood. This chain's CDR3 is CASSLGRHSTDTQYF. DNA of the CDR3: TGTGCCAGCAGCTTAGGCAGACATAGCACAGATACGCAGTATTTT.